This T cell receptor beta chain was captured by sequencing in a study of STAT5B mutations in CD4+ large granular lymphocyte leukemia. The study's findings and limits: The CD4+ versus CD8+ T-LGLL clonality difference may reflect limited sample size.

This clone was picked up one time. Its antigen is unknown. Measured with immunoSEQ multiplex PCR; TCRdb has only the in-frame clones, and not every one. The repertoire holds tens of thousands of clones, with 84% as singletons. CDR3 size: 13 residues. Germline CDR1 is LGHNA and CDR2 is YSLEER. Deletions cut 4 bases from V and 8 bases from J, with 12 bases between. The sequence was obtained from a human donor in good health. The sample was CD4+ T cells from blood buffy coats. The rearrangement links TRBV4-3 to TRBJ2-4; tentative D call: TRBD1 (5 bases). CDR3 sequence: CASSRQGLDIQYF. The CDR3, as DNA: TGCGCCAGCAGCCGCCAGGGTTTGGACATTCAGTACTTC.